Listed below are T cell receptor beta chains from one sample, sequenced in a study of early T cells in non-severe SARS-CoV-2 infection. TCRdb redid the calling of the 5' RACE reads with MiXCR, one entry per CDR3 protein. The sample comprises 57,000 or so distinct CDR3 sequences, approximately 12% of which are singletons, and 4.8% rests with the top ten. The specimen was whole blood. The receptors originated from an adult who was a healthcare worker with PCR-confirmed SARS-CoV-2 infection or an uninfected control (not recorded which). Each CDR3 is given with its conserved first and last residue. The D gene is left open where the match is weak. Not all rows give a size; the values are once, few, many and, for expanded clones, a class.

J gene,D gene,clone size,V gene,CDR3 DNA,CDR3 protein
TRBJ1-3,NA,NA,TRBV12-3/TRBV12-4,TGTGCCAGCAGTTTTTATGGAAACACCATATATTTT,CASSFYGNTIYF
TRBJ1-1,TRBD1,few,TRBV29-1,TGCAGCGTTGAGGGACAGCAGAACACTGAAGCTTTCTTT,CSVEGQQNTEAFF
TRBJ2-5,NA,once,TRBV5-1,TGCGCCAGCAGGAGGCCCGACCCCCAAGAGACCCGGTACTTC,CASRRPDPQETRYF
TRBJ2-1,TRBD2,many,TRBV19,TGTGCCAGTAGTCGGGGACTAGCGGGTTACAATGAGCAGTTCTTC,CASSRGLAGYNEQFF
TRBJ1-3,NA,few,TRBV12-3/TRBV12-4,TGTGCCAGTAATTCGGCGCGGGAGGGGGACGTAAACACCATATATTTT,CASNSAREGDVNTIYF
TRBJ2-1,TRBD2,NA,TRBV3-1,TGTGCCAGCAGCCACCACACTAGCGGGACCGACAATGAGCAGTTCTTC,CASSHHTSGTDNEQFF
TRBJ2-7,NA,few,TRBV4-3,TGCGCCAGCAGCCAAGACAGGGGAAGCTCCTACGAGCAGTACTTC,CASSQDRGSSYEQYF
TRBJ2-7,TRBD1,NA,TRBV12-3/TRBV12-4,TGTGCCAGCAGTTGGACAGGGCTATCGGGGGAGCAGTACTTC,CASSWTGLSGEQYF
TRBJ1-2,NA,NA,TRBV10-3,TGTGCCATCAGTGAGTCTACGGCTCGCGGCTACACCTTC,CAISESTARGYTF
TRBJ1-6,TRBD1,NA,TRBV5-1,TGCGCCAGCAGCATCAAGGGACAGGGGTCACCCCTCCACTTT,CASSIKGQGSPLHF
TRBJ1-2,NA,NA,TRBV18,TGTGCCAGCTCGACCTCAAACTATGGCTACACCTTC,CASSTSNYGYTF
TRBJ2-7,TRBD1,few,TRBV5-4,TGTGCCAGCACCAACGCGGGCAGGGGGCTTACCTACGAGCAGTACTTC,CASTNAGRGLTYEQYF
TRBJ2-1,NA,many,TRBV2,TGTGCCAGCAGATTGACTCCCTTGGCGGAGCAGTTCTTC,CASRLTPLAEQFF
TRBJ2-7,NA,NA,TRBV29-1,TGCAGCGTTGGGCTGAAGATCGGATACTACGAGCAGTACTTC,CSVGLKIGYYEQYF
TRBJ2-1,NA,few,TRBV4-1,TGCGCCAGCAGACCACTAGCATCCGATGAGCAGTTCTTC,CASRPLASDEQFF
TRBJ2-7,NA,many,TRBV20-1,TGCAGTGCTAGAGATATGGCAGGGGGGACCTACGAGCAGTACTTC,CSARDMAGGTYEQYF
TRBJ2-3,TRBD2,NA,TRBV20-1,TGCAGTCTCGGAGCGGGAGGGCCCGGAGATACGCAGTATTTT,CSLGAGGPGDTQYF
TRBJ2-6,TRBD1,many,TRBV7-2,TGTGCCAGCAGCCCATCGACAGGGGGCGTATCTGGGGCCAACGTCCTGACTTTC,CASSPSTGGVSGANVLTF
TRBJ2-6,NA,NA,TRBV3-1,TGTGCCAGCAGCCACGAGTTCTCTGGGGCCAACGTCCTGACTTTC,CASSHEFSGANVLTF
TRBJ2-3,NA,many,TRBV29-1,TGCAGCGTTGAAGAAAACCGTTCGTTTAGCACAGATACGCAGTATTTT,CSVEENRSFSTDTQYF
TRBJ2-3,TRBD1,NA,TRBV11-2,TGTGCCAGCAGGCCATCAACAGGGGCGGTATATACGCAGTATTTT,CASRPSTGAVYTQYF
TRBJ1-5,NA,NA,TRBV18,TGTGCCAGCTCCCGGGACAACAGCAATCAGCCCCAGCATTTT,CASSRDNSNQPQHF
TRBJ2-2,TRBD2,NA,TRBV5-1,TGCGCCAGCAGCTCCCGCGGGAGGGACGGGGAGCTGTTTTTT,CASSSRGRDGELFF
TRBJ1-6,NA,many,TRBV11-2,TGTGCCAGCAGCTCTCTTCGGCGAGAGGCTCCGTATAATTCACCCCTCCACTTT,CASSSLRREAPYNSPLHF
TRBJ2-3,NA,few,TRBV7-2,TGTGCCAGCAGCTTAACGTTGTGGGGGAAGCGGTATTTT,CASSLTLWGKRYF
TRBJ2-5,NA,many,TRBV7-6,TGTGCCAGCAGCTTGGGACAAGAGACCCAGTACTTC,CASSLGQETQYF
TRBJ2-3,TRBD2,many,TRBV5-6,TGTGCCAGCAGCCTGAAGGGCGGGAGGGCCGCAGATACGCAGTATTTT,CASSLKGGRAADTQYF
TRBJ1-1,NA,many,TRBV20-1,TGCAGTGCTAGACCGGGAGACAAGAACACTGAAGCTTTCTTT,CSARPGDKNTEAFF
TRBJ2-7,NA,NA,TRBV7-2,TGTGCCAGCAGCACCCTCATTGGCAACTACGAGCAGTACTTC,CASSTLIGNYEQYF
TRBJ2-5,NA,few,TRBV28,TGTGCCAGCAGTCTTGGAGGGATCGAGACCCAGTACTTC,CASSLGGIETQYF
TRBJ2-2,NA,many,TRBV7-8,TGTGCCAGCAGCTTACACCGAGACACCGGGGAGCTGTTTTTT,CASSLHRDTGELFF
TRBJ1-5,NA,NA,TRBV28,TGTGCCAGCAGTTCGTTAAATCAGCCCCAGCATTTT,CASSSLNQPQHF
TRBJ2-7,NA,NA,TRBV11-2,TGTGCCAGCAGCTTAGACGTAGACAGGATCTCCTACGAGCAGTACTTC,CASSLDVDRISYEQYF
TRBJ2-5,NA,few,TRBV28,TGTGCCAGCAGTTTTGTCAGTTCCGAAGAGACCCAGTACTTC,CASSFVSSEETQYF
TRBJ2-3,NA,few,TRBV7-9,TGTGCCAGCAGCTTAGACGGACGGGGTACAGATACGCAGTATTTT,CASSLDGRGTDTQYF
TRBJ2-5,NA,many,TRBV5-1,TGCGCCAGCAGCTTAGGGCGCCAAGAGACCCAGTACTTC,CASSLGRQETQYF
TRBJ2-7,TRBD2,many,TRBV20-1,TGCAGTGCTAGTATGCTAGCGGGAATATACGAGCAGTACTTC,CSASMLAGIYEQYF
TRBJ2-2,NA,NA,TRBV4-3,TGCGCCAGCAGCCAAGCGAAACAGTTGGGTTCCGGGGAGCTGTTTTTT,CASSQAKQLGSGELFF
TRBJ1-5,NA,many,TRBV6-2/TRBV6-3,TGTGCCAGCAGTTACTCGGGCCAGAGCGTATCGCCCCAGCATTTT,CASSYSGQSVSPQHF
TRBJ2-7,NA,few,TRBV20-1,TGCAGTGCTAGAGGGCCAGGGGGGAGGTACGAGCAGTACTTC,CSARGPGGRYEQYF
TRBJ1-1,NA,NA,TRBV18,TGTGCCAGCTCACAGAAAGAGAAAGCTTTCTTT,CASSQKEKAFF